The clone carrying this T cell receptor beta chain was detected only a few times. These data are taken from a study of regulatory T cells in long-lasting Graves disease. Study context: Graves' patients diagnosed newly had used antithyroid drugs under 3 months.

Time point defined: newly diagnosed GD, antithyroid drugs for less than 3 months. Construction of the TCR library relied on RNA isolated from PBMCs. The TCR beta library used iRepertoire HTBI primers with Arm-PCR amplification of CDR3. TCRdb used MiXCR to reprocess the multiplex PCR reads, holding one entry per CDR3 protein. The sample records 530,000 or so distinct CDR3 sequences, about 16% being singletons. These data were also reused for a study on T cells in Graves' hyperthyroidism and ophthalmopathy. That paper states: Median prediction lead before ophthalmopathy onset was around seven months with the model.

The source of this sequence is a man aged 18 to 29 with Graves disease. Material: peripheral blood mononuclear cells (PBMCs), obtained at new diagnosis, from a patient treated with antithyroid drugs.

The CDR3 sequence is CASSFTGTLYNEQFF. The DNA for the CDR3 is TGCGCCAGCAGCTTTACGGGGACTTTATACAATGAGCAGTTCTTC. The V call is TRBV5-1, the J call TRBJ2-1, with TRBD2 as a possible D gene (6 bases). In germline, CDR1 is SGHRS, CDR2 YFSETQ. The CDR3 is 15 amino acids. V lost 2 bases, J lost 4 bases, and 13 bases lay in between.